The rows below give T cell receptor beta chains drawn from one sample of a study of human T cells and chemical hapten exposure. MiXCR was run by TCRdb on the RACE reads, yielding one entry per CDR3 protein. The table records roughly 100,000 distinct CDR3 sequences, under 40% of them present only once. The sample in question was whole blood, obtained in connection with sensitization to the hapten diphenylcyclopropenone (DPC). Receptors were obtained from a man aged 35 to 55 with alopecia areata. Some clones in this sample may be carry-over from other donors' samples. Each CDR3 is given with its conserved first and last residue. D genes are given only for firm matches. Some rows have no size entry. The others give once, few or many, or a class for an expanded clone.

d_call	v_call	j_call	clone_size	cdr3_nt	cdr3_aa
TRBD1	TRBV18	TRBJ1-3	-	TGTGCCAGCTCACCAGTGTCGGGACAGTCTGGCTCTGGAAACACCATATATTTT	CASSPVSGQSGSGNTIYF
TRBD1	TRBV10-2	TRBJ1-5	few	TGCGCCAGCACCACGGGACAGGGGGGCCAGCCCCAGCATTTT	CASTTGQGGQPQHF
TRBD2	TRBV28	TRBJ2-1	-	TGTGCCAGCAGTTTCCGGACTAGCGGGCCCAATGAGCAGTTCTTC	CASSFRTSGPNEQFF
-	TRBV6-2/TRBV6-3	TRBJ1-1	-	TGTGCCAGCAGTTCACTCAGGGGTTCGAACACTGAAGCTTTCTTT	CASSSLRGSNTEAFF
TRBD2	TRBV14	TRBJ2-5	-	TGTGCCAGCAGCCAACGCTGGGGAGGGCAAGAGACCCAGTACTTC	CASSQRWGGQETQYF
-	TRBV20-1	TRBJ1-3	few	TGCAGTGCTAGAGGACCAGGGGCGATATCTGGAAACACCATATATTTT	CSARGPGAISGNTIYF
-	TRBV7-7	TRBJ2-1	-	TGTGCTAGCAGCTTAGGCCTAGCCGCCAATGAGCAGTTCTTC	CASSLGLAANEQFF
-	TRBV12-3/TRBV12-4	TRBJ1-2	-	TGTGCCAGCAGTTTAGAGGGGCCCCTGGGCCGCTACACCTTC	CASSLEGPLGRYTF
-	TRBV28	TRBJ2-1	-	TGTGCCAGCCTTTCCCCGAAGCACAGCCCCTACAATGAGCAGTTCTTC	CASLSPKHSPYNEQFF
-	TRBV7-9	TRBJ2-3	-	TGTGCCAGCAGCTTAGGAGCGTGGGAGACAGATACGCAGTATTTT	CASSLGAWETDTQYF
TRBD2	TRBV4-1	TRBJ2-3	few	TGCGCCAGCAGCCAAGATTGGGCTAGCGGGAGCCCAGATACGCAGTATTTT	CASSQDWASGSPDTQYF
TRBD1	TRBV6-2/TRBV6-3	TRBJ2-2	-	TGTGCCAGCAGCGGGACAGGGAATATAGCCGGGGAGCTGTTTTTT	CASSGTGNIAGELFF
-	TRBV5-4	TRBJ2-1	once	TGTGCCAGCAGCCCGACAGGGACTCTTAATGAGCAGTTCTTC	CASSPTGTLNEQFF
TRBD2	TRBV6-6	TRBJ2-1	-	TGTGCCAGCAGTTACCCGACTAGCGGGAGGGCAGGGGAGCAGTTCTTC	CASSYPTSGRAGEQFF
TRBD1	TRBV5-5	TRBJ2-7	-	TGTGCCAGCAGCTTCTACACCCAAGGACAGGGGGCGCATGGTGTCTGGCTTTTGTCCTACGAGCAGTACTTC	CASSFYTQGQGAHGVWLLSYEQYF
TRBD2	TRBV5-6	TRBJ2-3	-	TGTGCCAGCAGCGGTGGGGGACTAGTGGTGCGAGATACGCAGTATTTT	CASSGGGLVVRDTQYF
TRBD2	TRBV6-1	TRBJ2-1	-	TGTGCCAGCAGTGAGGGACTAGCGGGAGTAGGAAATGAGCAGTTCTTC	CASSEGLAGVGNEQFF
TRBD2	TRBV27	TRBJ2-7	-	TGTGCCATCGGCGGGGGGCGAAGGCAGTACTTC	CAIGGGRRQYF
TRBD2	TRBV2	TRBJ2-4	-	TGTGCCAGCAGTGCCCGGACTAGCGGGCCGATAGCCAAAAACATTCAGTACTTC	CASSARTSGPIAKNIQYF
-	TRBV10-3	TRBJ2-3	-	TGTGCCATCAGTGAGTCAACGTCGACAGATACGCAGTATTTT	CAISESTSTDTQYF
TRBD1	TRBV12-3/TRBV12-4	TRBJ1-1	-	TGTGCCAGCAGTTTTGGACAGGGGACCACTGAAGCTTTCTTT	CASSFGQGTTEAFF
TRBD1	TRBV6-1	TRBJ2-3	-	TGTGCCAGCAGTGCGGGACAGGGGATCACAGATACGCAGTATTTT	CASSAGQGITDTQYF
-	TRBV12-3/TRBV12-4	TRBJ1-1	few	TGTGCCAGCAGTGGAGCGAGGACTGAAGCTTTCTTT	CASSGARTEAFF
-	TRBV6-2/TRBV6-3	TRBJ2-3	-	TGTGCCAGCAGTGACGGAGATACGCAGTATTTT	CASSDGDTQYF
-	TRBV4-3	TRBJ2-1	-	TGCGCCAGCAGCCAAGATGGACTAAGCTCCTACAATGAGCAGTTCTTC	CASSQDGLSSYNEQFF
-	TRBV5-6	TRBJ2-5	-	TGTGCCAGCAGCTTGGTGGGGGGAGTCGAGACCCAGTACTTC	CASSLVGGVETQYF
-	TRBV27	TRBJ1-3	-	TGTGCCAGCCGTCGAGGCCCCCAGCCTGGAAACACCATATATTTT	CASRRGPQPGNTIYF
-	TRBV5-1	TRBJ1-4	-	TGCGCCAGCAGCTTGACGGGCGAAAAACTGTTTTTT	CASSLTGEKLFF
-	TRBV29-1	TRBJ2-1	-	TGCAGCGTAGATACAGGAAGCTCCTACAATGAGCAGTTCTTC	CSVDTGSSYNEQFF
-	TRBV7-2	TRBJ2-3	-	TGTGCCAGCAGCTTAGCAGCGGGCGGCACAGATACGCAGTATTTT	CASSLAAGGTDTQYF
-	TRBV5-1	TRBJ1-2	-	TGCGCCAGCAGGCAGGGTTTACATGGCTACACCTTC	CASRQGLHGYTF
-	TRBV2	TRBJ2-1	few	TGTGCCAGCGGTGCTGGCCTGAGCTCCTACAATGAGCAGTTCTTC	CASGAGLSSYNEQFF
-	TRBV7-3	TRBJ2-3	few	TGTGCCAGCAGCCGTTATAGCGGCACAGATACGCAGTATTTT	CASSRYSGTDTQYF
-	TRBV28	TRBJ1-3	-	TGTGCCAGCAGCTCTACTCTCCGGGAGATCATTGGAAACACCATATATTTT	CASSSTLREIIGNTIYF
-	TRBV29-1	TRBJ2-2	-	TGCAGCGTTCGAGACAGGAACACCGGGGAGCTGTTTTTT	CSVRDRNTGELFF
-	TRBV28	TRBJ2-6	few	TGTGCCAGCAGACCTCCTTCCCGAACAGGGGCCAACGTCCTGACTTTC	CASRPPSRTGANVLTF
TRBD2	TRBV7-6	TRBJ2-5	few	TGTGCCAGCAGCACCCCCCAGAGGGGATCGGGGCGGGGGTACCAAGAGACCCAGTACTTC	CASSTPQRGSGRGYQETQYF
-	TRBV14	TRBJ1-1	few	TGTGCCAGCAGCGGGACCTTTTGGGGGGTGAACACTGAAGCTTTCTTT	CASSGTFWGVNTEAFF
-	TRBV11-2	TRBJ1-4	few	TGTGCCAGCAGCTTACAGCCGACAACTAATGAAAAACTGTTTTTT	CASSLQPTTNEKLFF
-	TRBV20-1	TRBJ2-3	many	TGCAGTGCTAGGGGCAGGGAGGCCGTAGATACGCAGTATTTT	CSARGREAVDTQYF
-	TRBV7-9	TRBJ1-1	-	TGTGCCAGCAGCTCGCTCCTAAGGGTGAACACTGAAGCTTTCTTT	CASSSLLRVNTEAFF
-	TRBV28	TRBJ2-7	-	TGTGCCAGCAGTTCGGGGACGCGGGAGCAGTACTTC	CASSSGTREQYF
-	TRBV10-3	TRBJ2-4	-	TGTGCCATCAGTGTTAACCATTTGGGCAAAAACATTCAGTACTTC	CAISVNHLGKNIQYF
-	TRBV12-3/TRBV12-4	TRBJ2-2	-	TGTGCCAGCAGTTTATATGCAGGAGGAGGCACCGGGGAGCTGTTTTTT	CASSLYAGGGTGELFF
-	TRBV7-9	TRBJ2-2	few	TGTGCCAGCAGCCCCCGGCCTAGCTCGTCCGGGGAGCTGTTTTTT	CASSPRPSSSGELFF
-	TRBV7-3	TRBJ2-3	-	TGTGCCAGCAGCCCGGTGGGGGCCGATACGCAGTATTTT	CASSPVGADTQYF
-	TRBV6-5	TRBJ2-3	-	TGTGCCAGCAGTCGGAACCCTAGCCCCCTTAGCACAGATACGCAGTATTTT	CASSRNPSPLSTDTQYF
TRBD2	TRBV29-1	TRBJ2-1	few	TGCAGCGTTGAAGAGAAGGGAAGACTAGCGGCCCTCTCCTACAATGAGCAGTTCTTC	CSVEEKGRLAALSYNEQFF
-	TRBV7-7	TRBJ2-5	-	TGTGCTAGCAGCTTAGCTTACCAAGAGACCCAGAACTTC	CASSLAYQETQNF
-	TRBV18	TRBJ1-6	-	TGTGCCAGCTCACCACTCCCGGGAAGTTATAATTCACCCCTCCACTTT	CASSPLPGSYNSPLHF